These 7 T cell receptor beta chains were sequenced from one sample in a study of shared clonotypes between healthy human individuals. Using immunoSEQ multiplex PCR, the repertoire was profiled, and TCRdb retains in-frame clones only, with some absent. Among some 2,100,000 clones listed, about 94% were seen once. The sample was naive CD4+ T cells sorted from blood. The subset is: CD45RA+ positively selected. Receptors were obtained from a man younger than 35 in good health.

This clone was seen only a few times. The rearrangement joins TRBV7-9 to TRBJ1-2; D is uncertain. Germline values: CDR1 SEHNR, CDR2 FQNEAQ (reference sequence). The CDR3 sequence is 14 residues long. Trimming shortened V by 0 bases and J by 8 bases, and 13 bases separated the two germline ends. The CDR3 DNA follows: TGTGCCAGCAGCTTAGCTACAGAAGCGGGAGGCTACACCTTC. Amino acids: CASSLATEAGGYTF.

V gene TRBV2 combines with J gene TRBJ2-6; tentative D call: TRBD1 (6 bases). Trimming took off 6 bases at V and 2 bases at J, with 17 bases between the two ends. The CDR3 sequence is 17 residues long. CDR1 is SNHLY, CDR2 FYNNEI, per germline. Here the CDR3 DNA reads TGTGCCAGCAGGGAACCCCAGGGGACCGCTGGGGCCAACGTCCTGACTTTC. Translating it yields CASREPQGTAGANVLTF.

CDR3 region: CAWSPQATAPQHF. DNA for the CDR3: TGTGCCTGGAGTCCGCAGGCCACAGCGCCCCAGCATTTT. This chain uses TRBV30 with TRBJ1-5, with no clear D. Trimming left V 2 bases short and J 9 bases short, with 14 bases between. Looked up from germline, CDR1 is GTSNPN and CDR2 is SVGIG (reference sequence). This CDR3 comprises 13 residues.

The chain is built from TRBV28 and TRBJ1-4; 7 nucleotides align to TRBD1. There are 14 residues in the CDR3. Per germline, CDR1 MDHEN and CDR2 SYDVKM. V shed 7 bases, J shed 8 bases, and the junction held 10 bases outside the gene matches. DNA of the CDR3: TGTGCCAGCACCTTGGGGCAGGGGGGCGAAAAACTGTTTTTT. Translation: CASTLGQGGEKLFF.

This clone occurred a few times. The sample carries other DNA sequences with the same CDR3. The chain uses TRBV18 and TRBJ1-2; 8 positions agree with TRBD1. V shed 2 bases, J shed 3 bases, and the junction held 2 bases outside the gene matches. The CDR3 totals 14 residues. The V gene's germline CDR1 is KGHSH and CDR2 LQKENI. The CDR3 reads CASSPNRGDYGYTF. Here the CDR3 DNA reads TGTGCCAGCTCACCAAACAGGGGGGACTATGGCTACACCTTC.

The rearrangement uses TRBV29-1 and TRBJ2-1; 9 bases line up with TRBD1. Germline CDR1 and CDR2: SQVTM and ANQGSEA. The CDR3 spans 12 residues. CDR3 sequence: CRGQGLYNEQFF. CDR3 DNA sequence: TGCAGGGGACAGGGCCTATACAATGAGCAGTTCTTC.

The chain couples TRBV25-1 to TRBJ1-6; the D gene is possibly TRBD1 (6 bases). The germline V gene encodes CDR1 MGHDK and CDR2 SYGVNS. The CDR3 runs to 15 residues. V was clipped by 2 bases and J by 6 bases, with 11 bases between them. The CDR3 reads CASSESGRGNSPLHF. The CDR3, as DNA: TGTGCCAGCAGTGAAAGTGGCAGGGGTAATTCACCCCTCCACTTT.